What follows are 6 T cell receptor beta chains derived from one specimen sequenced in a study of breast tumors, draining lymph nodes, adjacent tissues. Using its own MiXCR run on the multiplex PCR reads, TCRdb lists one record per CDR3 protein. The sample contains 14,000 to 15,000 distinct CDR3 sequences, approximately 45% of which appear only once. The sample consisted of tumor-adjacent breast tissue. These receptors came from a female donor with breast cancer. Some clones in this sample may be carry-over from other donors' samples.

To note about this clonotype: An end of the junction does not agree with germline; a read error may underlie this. The CDR3 nucleotides are TGTGCCAGCAGCGGAACCGTTTGGGGGGATTATGGCTCCACCTTC. As protein: CASSGTVWGDYGSTF. The V call is TRBV9, the J call TRBJ1-2, with D perhaps matching TRBD1 (5 bases). Germline CDR1 and CDR2: SGDLS and YYNGEE. The CDR3 length is 15 residues. Full variable domain (remainder filled in from reference TRBV9 and TRBJ1-2): DSGVTQTPKHLITATGQRVTLRCSPRSGDLSVYWYQQSLDQGLQFLIQYYNGEERAKGNILERFSAQQFPDLHSELNLSSLELGDSALYFCASSGTVWGDYGSTFGSGTRLTVV.

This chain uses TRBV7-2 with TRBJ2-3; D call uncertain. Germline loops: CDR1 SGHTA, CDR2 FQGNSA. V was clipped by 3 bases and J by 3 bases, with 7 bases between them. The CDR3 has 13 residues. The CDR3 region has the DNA TGTGCCAGCAGCTTCCCAGGTACAGATACGCAGTATTTT. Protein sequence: CASSFPGTDTQYF.

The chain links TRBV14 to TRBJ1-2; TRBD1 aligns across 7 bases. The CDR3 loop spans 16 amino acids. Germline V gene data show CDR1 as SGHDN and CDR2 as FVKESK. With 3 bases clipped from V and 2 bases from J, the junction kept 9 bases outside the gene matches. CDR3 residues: CASSHVGQLTNYGYTF. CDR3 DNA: TGTGCCAGCAGCCACGTGGGACAGCTAACCAACTATGGCTACACCTTC.

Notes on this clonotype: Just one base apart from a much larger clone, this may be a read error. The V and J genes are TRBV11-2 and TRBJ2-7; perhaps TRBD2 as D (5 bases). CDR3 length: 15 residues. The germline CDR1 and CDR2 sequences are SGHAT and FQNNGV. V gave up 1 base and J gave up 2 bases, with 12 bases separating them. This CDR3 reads CASSLALRAAYEQYF. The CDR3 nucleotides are TGTGCCAGCAGCTTAGCTTTGCGGGCGGCCTACGAGCAGTACTTC.

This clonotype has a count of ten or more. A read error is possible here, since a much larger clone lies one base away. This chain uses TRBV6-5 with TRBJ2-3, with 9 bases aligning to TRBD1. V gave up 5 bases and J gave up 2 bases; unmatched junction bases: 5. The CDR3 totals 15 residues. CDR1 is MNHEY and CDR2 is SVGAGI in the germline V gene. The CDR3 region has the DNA TGTGCCAGCAGTCTCCGGGACAGGGTCACAGATACGCAGTATTTT. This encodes CASSLRDRVTDTQYF.

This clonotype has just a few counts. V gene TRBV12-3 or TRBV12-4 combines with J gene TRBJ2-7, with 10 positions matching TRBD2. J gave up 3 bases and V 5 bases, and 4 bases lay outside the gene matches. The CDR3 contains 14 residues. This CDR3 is CASSARLAGYEQYF. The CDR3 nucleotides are TGTGCCAGCAGTGCACGACTAGCGGGCTACGAGCAGTACTTC.